This T cell receptor (beta chain) was found in a study of blood T cells in healthy people across ages. This clonotype was seen more than once but under ten times. The use of a sample-barcoded 5' primer and a J-beta primer mix characterized a second PCR of roughly 7 to 12 cycles. TCRdb redid the calling of the 5' RACE reads with MiXCR, one entry per CDR3 protein. The sample holds about a million distinct CDR3 sequences; roughly 51% are singletons and the top ten take about 20%. Looked up from germline, CDR1 is MDHEN and CDR2 is SYDVKM. V lost 7 bases and J 2 bases, leaving 10 bases between the germline ends. The CDR3 consists of 13 residues.

This clonotype was obtained from a woman in her fifties or sixties in good health. The sequenced material came from blood. The rearrangement uses TRBV28 and TRBJ2-3; D might be TRBD1 (5 bases). The CDR3: CASKGLTTDTQYF. CDR3 DNA: TGTGCCAGCAAGGGGCTAACCACAGATACGCAGTATTTT.